The rows below give T cell receptor beta chains drawn from one sample of a study of blood T cell repertoires in COVID-19. The method was immunoSEQ multiplex PCR; TCRdb's version includes in-frame clones alone and lacks a portion of them. In the table there are 170,000 or so clones, just under 90% of which are singletons. The specimen was peripheral blood. The source is a woman between 65 and 79 years old with COVID-19, enrolled during active disease. CDR3s include the opening cysteine and the closing phenylalanine or tryptophan. Fields, in order: V gene, CDR3 protein.

v_gene: TRBV30
CDR3aa: CAWRSRNQPQHF

v_gene: TRBV15
CDR3aa: CATSRDGGRGYTEAFF

v_gene: TRBV14
CDR3aa: CASSQDEGTGIYNEQFF

v_gene: TRBV19
CDR3aa: CASTKGTGKYYGYTF

v_gene: TRBV13
CDR3aa: CASRGTGYEQYF

v_gene: TRBV11-3
CDR3aa: CASSPGTVGGEATEAFF

v_gene: TRBV19
CDR3aa: CASTDRGTYNEQFF

v_gene: TRBV4-2
CDR3aa: CASSQELTQSSGNTIYF

v_gene: TRBV27
CDR3aa: CASSPIVRGNNEQFF

v_gene: TRBV19
CDR3aa: CASSKSHRVPGELFF

v_gene: TRBV5-1
CDR3aa: CASSATVSTDTQYF

v_gene: TRBV7-9
CDR3aa: CASSPRGAGEAETQYF

v_gene: TRBV27
CDR3aa: CASSLEGQTSYEQYF

v_gene: TRBV9
CDR3aa: CASSVGPRVEKLFF

v_gene: TRBV5-1
CDR3aa: CASSFGGENTEAFF

v_gene: TRBV29-1
CDR3aa: CSVVTGEPGGEQYF

v_gene: TRBV21-1
CDR3aa: CASKFKREGQETQYF

v_gene: TRBV11-2
CDR3aa: CASSSNQGYGYTF

v_gene: TRBV5-4
CDR3aa: CASSQRTSGMETQYF

v_gene: TRBV6-5
CDR3aa: CASSPWDSQETQYF

v_gene: TRBV9
CDR3aa: CASSVAAGSNYGYTF

v_gene: TRBV7-8
CDR3aa: CASSLSAGSYEQYF

v_gene: TRBV6-1
CDR3aa: CASSEGSGQGTDEQYF

v_gene: TRBV5-1
CDR3aa: CASSTDRGQAYGYTF

v_gene: TRBV10-3
CDR3aa: CAISEGQVGSPLHF

v_gene: TRBV5-1
CDR3aa: CASSLGTGGVYGYTF

v_gene: TRBV6-4
CDR3aa: CASSAGTSGILGPYEQYF

v_gene: TRBV28
CDR3aa: CAASKVQGTDTQYF

v_gene: TRBV3-1/TRBV3-2
CDR3aa: CASSQVTGVGAFF

v_gene: TRBV27
CDR3aa: CASSFSTLTYEQYF

v_gene: TRBV20-1
CDR3aa: CSASFGQVTDTQYF

v_gene: TRBV28
CDR3aa: CASSLGTDEKLFF

v_gene: TRBV3-1/TRBV3-2
CDR3aa: CASSQAGTSGQSTQYF

v_gene: TRBV19
CDR3aa: CASMDGGRINTGELFF

v_gene: TRBV9
CDR3aa: CASSFRGGQPQHF

v_gene: TRBV19
CDR3aa: CASSIPGQGSYYGYTF

v_gene: TRBV5-1
CDR3aa: CASSWTGDTGYTF

v_gene: TRBV29-1
CDR3aa: CSVSGRNTEAFF

v_gene: TRBV27
CDR3aa: CASSKPQLLGDSNNEQFF

v_gene: TRBV6-5
CDR3aa: CASSRGTGHNSPLHF

v_gene: TRBV19
CDR3aa: CASSPNSGDNEQFF

v_gene: TRBV12-3/TRBV12-4
CDR3aa: CASRRQINQPQHF

v_gene: TRBV21-1
CDR3aa: CASSKDKGAWGYFGYTF

v_gene: TRBV29-1
CDR3aa: CSVAPQGQETQYF

v_gene: TRBV5-5
CDR3aa: CASSWDSPLTDTQYF

v_gene: TRBV9
CDR3aa: CASSAKQGNTGELFF

v_gene: TRBV5-6
CDR3aa: CASSLPTGQSFNYGYTF

v_gene: TRBV30
CDR3aa: CAWNLDRANSPLHF

v_gene: TRBV19
CDR3aa: CASSITGTNYGYTF

v_gene: TRBV7-9
CDR3aa: CASSLQGFYGYTF

v_gene: TRBV30
CDR3aa: CAWSVYGSSYEQYF

v_gene: TRBV28
CDR3aa: CATVYWGQGFYGYTF

v_gene: TRBV6-5
CDR3aa: CASSYSIPGTGYEQYF

v_gene: TRBV2
CDR3aa: CASKGGTSYEQYF

v_gene: TRBV5-1
CDR3aa: CASNLGSGYQETQYF

v_gene: TRBV27
CDR3aa: CASSFRGSYGYTF

v_gene: TRBV5-1
CDR3aa: CASSPRMEPTYEQYF

v_gene: TRBV7-9
CDR3aa: CASSPGTDNEKLFF

v_gene: TRBV5-6
CDR3aa: CASSPVSPGGTSVQYF

v_gene: TRBV7-2
CDR3aa: CASSVRQGATEAFF